This entry concerns a single T cell receptor (beta chain). What antigen it recognizes has not been identified. Base quality data are lacking; no much larger clone is found one base away. The cohort consisted of fewer than 700 healthy bone marrow donors. At the time of sampling, every cohort member was nominally healthy, though immune exposures that went unrecorded were likely present. Of the 666 cohort members, about 290 had a positive CMV serostatus and 350 to 450 had a negative one, while no CMV serostatus was recorded for the donor. Every donor gave a peripheral blood sample, and the peripheral blood mononuclear cells from that sample were used for TCR beta sequencing. The Qiagen DNeasy Blood Extraction Kit was used to extract genomic DNA from the blood cell samples. The sample is drawn from a study of cytomegalovirus exposure and HLA in healthy donors (TCRdb year 2017). For the wider study: An earlier analysis of around 600 of the donors reported roughly 300 Gb of sequence data and 117 million unique TCR beta sequences from 150 million to 200 million T cells. Typing coverage varied by locus: roughly 629-640 donors for A, B, C, DRB1 and DQB1; about 520 for DQA1; 606 for DPA1; some 470 for DPB1. To study patterns of TCR occurrence, a later analysis re-analyzed previously published TCR beta repertoires from 650 to 750 donors and added high-resolution HLA genotyping. Every discovery cohort repertoire had been produced on one sequencing platform. About 280 gigabases of sequencing data and around 80 million unique TCR sequences made up an early release that covered nearly 650 HLA-typed donors. Both class I and class II loci were covered by HLA typing, at four-digit resolution. The study was designed to test whether signatures of past pathogen exposure could be identified by cataloging public T cell receptors. An earlier analysis of 500 to 750 of the donors applied high-throughput TCR beta sequencing to assess whether each TCR beta V gene segment acted as functional or pseudogenic. The study combined high-throughput TCR immunosequencing, statistical association of individual TCRs with disease status, and machine learning to predict cytomegalovirus infection status. Rather than using new phenotypic data, the later analysis identified candidate immune exposures from TCR beta sequences and from how often those sequences occurred across donors. About 5 DR-DQ haplotypes were handled as single units for association and clustering, since linkage in the cohort was strong. The study profiled the T cell repertoires of 500 to 800 subjects by immunosequencing and related them to cytomegalovirus serostatus. A later genetic analysis took genome-wide SNP genotypes for about 60% of the roughly 670 donors and used that subset as a discovery cohort. Alongside the repertoire data, information on donor age, sex, ethnicity and CMV serostatus was compiled. The genetic ancestry cluster associated with self-reported Caucasian donors included over 80% of the roughly 360 genotyped donors. A separate validation cohort of over a hundred different subjects was used in addition to the approximately 670-subject first cohort. Among around 400 genotyped donors of the cohort, an average of about 240,000 unique TCR beta nucleotide sequences were sequenced per donor, around 20% of them non-productive.

Libraries were prepared through the immunoSEQ multiplex PCR assay. For the multiplex PCR, a mixture combining 60 forward primers for TCR Vbeta segments and 13 reverse primers for TCR Jbeta segments was used. The CDR3 region of rearranged TCR beta genes was amplified from genomic DNA by a multiplex PCR assay. On the Illumina HiSeq System, the amplified TCR beta libraries were sequenced as 87-base-pair reads. The original pipeline was this. Across the 600 to 700 repertoires, a later analysis counted some 81 million unique TCR beta chains, 9.5 million to 12 million of which were shared by at least two donors. To remove PCR and sequencing errors, raw reads were error-corrected and collapsed into unique sequences using a nearest-neighbor algorithm that merged closely related sequences. V, D and J gene segments were assigned by aligning CDR3 sequences to IMGT reference sequences. Each retained sequence needed at least a six-nucleotide match to both a V gene segment and a J gene segment. A rearrangement counted as productive if the CDR3 had no stop codons and remained in frame with V and J, and every other rearrangement counted as non-productive. CDR3 was defined according to IMGT convention as the region running from the second conserved V-encoded cysteine to the conserved J-encoded phenylalanine. The earlier analysis of around 640 of the donors excluded sequences that lacked an unambiguous match to a single V gene segment. An earlier analysis of approximately 590 of the donors classified V segments as functional when productive rearrangements were above 56.7% and as segregating when the standard deviation between donors was above 5%. A statistical classification framework was built to diagnose cytomegalovirus status from the catalog of TCR beta chain sequences. In a later analysis, TCR nucleotide sequences were compared against IMGT/GENE-DB human TR gene sequences so that V and J genes could be assigned. The TCRdist pipeline was used in a later analysis to assign CDR3 sequences and most-parsimonious VDJ recombination scenarios. In a later analysis, each TCR beta chain was defined by its CDR3 amino acid sequence together with its V-gene family, and reads without a unique V-gene family were excluded. In a later analysis, 550 to 650 highly shared, low-generation-probability nucleotide sequences were removed to address suspected cross-contamination and a sequencing artifact. For each public chain, a later analysis derived a clonal expansion index from normalized ranks of inferred template counts within each repertoire. A later analysis computed generation probabilities with a VDJ recombination model fitted to out-of-frame rearrangements, and checked the results against IGoR. Hypergeometric tests were used in a later analysis to score TCR-TCR, TCR-HLA and TCR-CMV co-occurrence, with a repertoire-size bias correction applied to the TCR pairs. To estimate false discovery rates, a later analysis permuted the HLA or CMV assignments 20 times. A later analysis grouped co-occurring TCRs with DBSCAN, adding TCRdist sequence similarity when clustering within HLA-allele-positive subsets. Repertoires with fewer than 30,000 or more than 120,000 public chains, plus five repertoires with anomalous nucleotide sharing, were excluded from co-occurrence clustering. In its TCRdb copy, this immuneACCESS table keeps in-frame sequences only and misses some clones. Where compared with another copy, unresolved V genes explain less than half of these, and the others have no known cause. V, J and clone size are taken as reported in that table, and D and trimming were inferred from the DNA itself. This sample has under 250,000 clones in its table, and about 85% of those were observed once. Over 1% of the sample lies in the top ten.

V is cut back by 0 bases and J by 2 bases, with 3 bases in the junction unmatched. CDR1 MGHRA and CDR2 YSYEKL are derived from the germline V gene. The CDR3 runs 16 amino acids, cysteine and phenylalanine included. The entry retains the CDR3 DNA only, 48 bases that are in frame from base 1. The paper as a whole reports these results and caveats: In a later analysis, several top co-occurrence clusters were reported to appear linked to parvovirus B19, influenza, CMV and Epstein-Barr virus. A later analysis found that TCR association rates varied across HLA loci, with DRB1 alleles showing the most associated TCRs and HLA-C alleles the fewest. Assigning TCR associations to individual alleles was difficult when HLA alleles, especially DR and DQ, strongly co-occurred. The cohort was sequenced for TCR beta chains only, and without alpha or paired-chain data the features that could be detected were limited. A later genetic analysis reported fewer N-insertions in productive TCRs among donors in an Asian-associated ancestry cluster than the roughly 690-donor mean. In an earlier analysis of about 550 of the donors, most TCR beta V segments were observed in productive rearrangements about 90% or about 30% of the time, broadly matching IMGT annotations. A later analysis found that HLA-associated TCR beta chains were more clonally expanded and had lower generation probabilities than equally common non-associated chains. Some IMGT-functional V segments, including TRBV6-2 and TRBV6-3, could not be told apart with the 87-base-pair reads, so those segments were excluded. A cluster of highly shared sequence variants was judged likely to be a technical artifact of the sequencing pipeline. A later analysis found that most CMV-associated TCR beta chains appeared HLA-restricted, with HLA associations seemingly driven largely by CMV exposure. Three of the identified cytomegalovirus-associated TCR beta chains were confirmed in vitro to be specific for cytomegalovirus antigens. While some public TCRs were present in many individuals, most TCR sequences turned up only very rarely across donors. Correlated functional status among segregating V segments might reflect linkage disequilibrium, but an unknown experimental factor could not be ruled out. The classifier was reported to diagnose cytomegalovirus status with high specificity and sensitivity in both the original cohort and the validation cohort. A total of some 180 TCR beta chains were listed by the study as associated with cytomegalovirus. Roughly 17 rarely observed V segments, including chromosome 9 orphons, were excluded from the earlier analysis of approximately 500 of the donors because counts were too low. The authors suggested that the approach could potentially be generalized to other disease states and immunological phenotypes. In a later analysis, about 17,000 TCR beta sequences were associated with specific HLA alleles at a false discovery rate of 0.05. HLA typing was unavailable for some donors at each locus, so association tests used only the typed subset. For the cohort, immune exposure information was limited to CMV serostatus. A further reported finding was that TCR beta sequences accurately predicted the HLA-A and HLA-B alleles for most subjects in the first cohort. In a later genetic analysis, a missense DCLRE1C variant was associated with V-gene and J-gene trimming of TCR beta chains, and the association was replicated in an independent cohort. Roughly uniform sequencing depth across donors was assumed in presence/absence analyses, although this assumption may not hold.

Source material: PBMCs. The sequence links TRBV4-1 to TRBJ2-3, and 9 bases in between align with TRBD2. The sequence came from a human donor in good health. In nucleotides, the sequence is TGCGCCAGCAGCCAAGAACCTAGCGGGACCACAGATACGCAGTATTTT. This gives the protein CASSQEPSGTTDTQYF.